This TCR beta chain was identified in a study of cytomegalovirus exposure and HLA in healthy donors. Whole-study context: The study placed roughly four fifths of its 398 genotyped donors in the Caucasian-associated ancestry cluster.

PCR used 60 Vbeta primers and 13 Jbeta primers. Under the authors' procedure: A later analysis tallied about 80 million unique TCR beta chains, around 12 million of them shared. Assay used: immunoSEQ multiplex PCR; TCRdb lists only in-frame clones, some missing. The V and J calls and clone size were taken over from that table, and D and trimming were inferred from the DNA. The profile shows around 200,000 clones, approximately 80% of them singletons. Points from the study as a whole: Among immune exposure information, only CMV serostatus was available.

V shed 1 base, J shed 1 base, and the junction held 5 bases outside the gene matches. This CDR3 is built from 17 residues. CDR1 SGHAT and CDR2 FQNNGV come from the germline V gene. With regard to this clone: Its antigen is unknown.

The chain employs TRBV11-2 and TRBJ2-1; 9 bases are shared with TRBD2. The origin of this receptor is a girl aged 2-15 years in good health and CMV-seronegative. The specimen was PBMCs. The CDR3 DNA reads TGTGCCAGCAGCTTAGCGGCGGGAGGGAGATCCTACAATGAGCAGTTCTTC. Translated, it gives CASSLAAGGRSYNEQFF. The full variable domain, in which reference TRBV11-2 and TRBJ2-1 provide the parts outside the CDR3, is EAGVAQSPRYKIIEKRQSVAFWCNPISGHATLYWYQQILGQGPKLLIQFQNNGVVDDSQLPKDRFSAERLKGVDSTLKIQPAKLEDSAVYLCASSLAAGGRSYNEQFFGPGTRLTVL.